The 11 T cell receptor beta chains below come from one sample, sequenced in a study of blood T cell repertoires in COVID-19 (dated by TCRdb to 2020 to 2021). Library creation used the immunoSEQ multiplex PCR assay. Held by TCRdb, this immuneACCESS table contains in-frame sequences only and omits some clones. Under half of the omission traces to an unresolved V gene where checked; the cause of the rest is unknown. This sample is represented by about 70,000 clones; approximately 83% of them were singletons. 9.5% to 15% of the sample is taken by the ten largest. Material: peripheral blood. Every receptor here comes from a human donor in a cohort sampled during active COVID-19.

The chain joins TRBV7-9 to TRBJ2-7, with TRBD2 identical over 8 bases. The CDR3 runs to 15 residues. The trim removed 1 base at V and 1 base at J, leaving 3 bases unmatched. Germline V gene data show CDR1 as SEHNR and CDR2 as FQNEAQ (reference sequence). Here the CDR3 DNA reads TGTGCCAGCAGCTTAGGTGCTAGCGGGTCCTACGAGCAGTACTTC. Its translation is CASSLGASGSYEQYF.

The chain employs TRBV15 and TRBJ1-2; weak D call: TRBD1 (5 bases). The V end lost 5 bases, the J end lost 7 bases, and 17 bases lay between the germline ends. In germline, CDR1 is LNHNV, CDR2 YYDKDF (reference sequence). There are 14 residues in the CDR3. This chain's CDR3 is CATSLEVGALGYTF. CDR3 in DNA: TGTGCCACCAGCCTCGAGGTAGGGGCTCTTGGCTACACCTTC.

The V call is TRBV19, the J call TRBJ2-5; possibly TRBD2 for D (6 bases). Germline CDR1 reads LNHDA; CDR2 reads SQIVND (reference sequence). The CDR3 is 14 amino acids. V lost 11 bases and J lost 5, with 21 bases in between. CDR3 sequence reads: CASSPRAGLETQYF. For the CDR3, the DNA is TGTGCCTCCTCACCGCGCGCGGGGTTGGAGACCCAGTACTTC.

CDR3 residues: CASSIGAGQSANTGELFF. The CDR3 nucleotides are TGTGCCAGTAGTATAGGGGCTGGACAGTCCGCGAACACCGGGGAGCTGTTTTTT. The chain recombines TRBV19 with TRBJ2-2; tentatively, D is TRBD1 (6 bases). CDR1 and CDR2 (germline): LNHDA, SQIVND (reference sequence). The CDR3 is made up of 18 amino acids. V was pared by 1 base and J by 0 bases, with 15 bases between. Variable domain in full (rest from reference TRBV19 and TRBJ2-2): DGGITQSPKYLFRKEGQNVTLSCEQNLNHDAMYWYRQDPGQGLRLIYYSQIVNDFQKGDIAEGYSVSREKKESFPLTVTSAQKNPTAFYLCASSIGAGQSANTGELFFGEGSRLTVL.

The rearrangement uses TRBV19 and TRBJ1-3, with 9 bases identical to TRBD1. V lost 5 bases, J lost 4 bases, and 6 bases stayed unmatched. Per the germline V gene, CDR1 is LNHDA and CDR2 is SQIVND (reference sequence). There are 15 residues in the CDR3. The CDR3 spells CASSQQGAKGNTIYF. CDR3 coding DNA: TGTGCCAGTAGTCAACAGGGGGCGAAAGGAAACACCATATATTTT.

The chain links TRBV5-1 to TRBJ1-2, with D possibly matching TRBD1 (5 bases). This CDR3 has 13 residues. CDR1 is SGHRS, CDR2 YFSETQ, per germline. Deletions cut 3 bases from V and 6 bases from J, with 12 bases between. CDR3 loop: CASSSQGLNGYTF. CDR3 nucleotide sequence: TGCGCCAGCAGCTCCCAGGGCCTAAATGGCTACACCTTC.

This chain connects TRBV5-1 to TRBJ2-1; D is perhaps TRBD1 (6 bases). Germline CDR1 SGHRS, CDR2 YFSETQ. The CDR3 sequence is 15 residues long. Trimming took 7 bases from V and 4 from J, leaving 18 bases between them. The CDR3 is CASHPAGDPYNEQFF. DNA of the CDR3: TGCGCCAGCCACCCTGCAGGGGACCCTTACAATGAGCAGTTCTTC. The full variable domain, in which reference TRBV5-1 and TRBJ2-1 provide the parts outside the CDR3, is KAGVTQTPRYLIKTRGQQVTLSCSPISGHRSVSWYQQTPGQGLQFLFEYFSETQRNKGNFPGRFSGRQFSNSRSEMNVSTLELGDSALYLCASHPAGDPYNEQFFGPGTRLTVL.

The chain has TRBV11-2 and TRBJ2-3, with 8 bases lining up with TRBD1. Trimming took 5 bases from V and 3 from J; bases not matched to a gene: 4. This CDR3 comprises 14 residues. Looked up from germline, CDR1 is SGHAT and CDR2 is FQNNGV. CDR3: CASSLNRGTDTQYF. As DNA, the CDR3 is TGTGCCAGCAGCCTAAACAGGGGGACAGATACGCAGTATTTT.

J is TRBJ1-3 and V is TRBV18; D gene unclear. The CDR3 covers 16 residues. V lost 3 bases, J lost 0 bases, and 12 bases lay in between. Germline loops: CDR1 KGHSH, CDR2 LQKENI. CDR3: CASSPSARGSGNTIYF. CDR3 coding DNA: TGTGCCAGCTCACCGTCTGCTCGGGGCTCTGGAAACACCATATATTTT.

The CDR3 region is CASSIQFLQGSEAFF. CDR3 DNA sequence: TGTGCCAGTAGTATCCAATTTTTGCAGGGTTCTGAAGCTTTCTTT. The rearrangement joins TRBV19 to TRBJ1-1; D is perhaps TRBD1 (5 bases). Per germline, CDR1 LNHDA and CDR2 SQIVND (reference sequence). This CDR3 is 15 amino acids long. Trimming took 3 bases from V and 6 from J, leaving 17 bases between them.

The chain uses TRBV5-1 and TRBJ2-3, with TRBD2 as a possible D gene (6 bases). There are 16 residues in the CDR3. Per the germline V gene, CDR1 is SGHRS and CDR2 is YFSETQ. V lost 3 bases to trimming and J lost 0 bases, with 14 bases between them. CDR3 protein: CASSSAAGRSTDTQYF. The CDR3 DNA reads as TGCGCCAGCAGCTCAGCCGCGGGACGCAGCACAGATACGCAGTATTTT.